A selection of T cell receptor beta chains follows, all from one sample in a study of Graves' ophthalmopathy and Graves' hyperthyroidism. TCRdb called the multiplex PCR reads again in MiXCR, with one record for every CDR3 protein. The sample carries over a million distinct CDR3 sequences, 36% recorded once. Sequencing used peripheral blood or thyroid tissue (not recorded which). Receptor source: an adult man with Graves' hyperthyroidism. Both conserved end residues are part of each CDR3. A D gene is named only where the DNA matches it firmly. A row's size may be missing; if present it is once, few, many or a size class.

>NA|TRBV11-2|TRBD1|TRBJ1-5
TGTGCCAGCAGCTTAATGGGACAGTACCAAGAGACCCAGCATTTT
CASSLMGQYQETQHF
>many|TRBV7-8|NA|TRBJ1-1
TGTGCCAGCAGCTTAAGCAGGGCGAACACTGAAGCTTTCTTT
CASSLSRANTEAFF
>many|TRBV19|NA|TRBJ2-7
TGTGCCAGTAGGGCCGGGGACGTCGCCTACGAGCAGTACTTC
CASRAGDVAYEQYF
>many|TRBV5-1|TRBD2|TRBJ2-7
TGCGCCAGTCGACCGGGACTAGATCCTTTCGAGCAGTACTTC
CASRPGLDPFEQYF
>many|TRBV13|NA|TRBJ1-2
TGTGCCAGCAGCTTAGCCGGGGGCGAAAGCTATGGCTACACCTTC
CASSLAGGESYGYTF
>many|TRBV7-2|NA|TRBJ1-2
TGTGCCAGCACTCTAAGTGTCGGCGGCTACACCTTC
CASTLSVGGYTF
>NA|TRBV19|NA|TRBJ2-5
TGTGCCAGTAGTGGGGGCGGGACTTTGGAAGAGACCCAGTACTTC
CASSGGGTLEETQYF
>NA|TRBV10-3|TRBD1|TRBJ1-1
TGTGCCAGCAGTTCAATTGGACAGGGGAACACTGAAGCTTTCTTT
CASSSIGQGNTEAFF
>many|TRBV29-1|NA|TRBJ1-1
TGCAGCGTTGACGCAGATAACACTGAAGCTTTCTTT
CSVDADNTEAFF
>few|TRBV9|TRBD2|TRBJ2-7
TGTGCCAGCAGCGCCGAGGATCGATCCAGCGGGAACTACGAGCAGTACTTC
CASSAEDRSSGNYEQYF
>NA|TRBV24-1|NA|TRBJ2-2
TGTGCCACCTCGGACAGAGATGCGAACACCGGGGAGCTGTTTTTT
CATSDRDANTGELFF
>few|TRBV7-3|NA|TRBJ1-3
TGTGCCAGCAGCCGAAATGGGGGACACACCATATATTTT
CASSRNGGHTIYF
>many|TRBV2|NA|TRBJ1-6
TGTGCCAGCAGTGATCAAAATTCACCCCTCCACTTT
CASSDQNSPLHF
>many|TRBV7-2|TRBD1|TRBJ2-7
TGTGCCAGCAGCAGAAACAGGGGGAGCTCCTACGAGCAGTACTTC
CASSRNRGSSYEQYF
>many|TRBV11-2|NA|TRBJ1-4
TGTGCCAGCAGCCTTAGGCAGGGCGGTGGTAATGAAAAACTGTTTTTT
CASSLRQGGGNEKLFF
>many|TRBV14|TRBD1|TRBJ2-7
TGTGCCAGCAGGGCGTCCGGGACAGGTTACGAGCAGTACTTC
CASRASGTGYEQYF
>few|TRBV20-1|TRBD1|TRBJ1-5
TGCAGTGCTCAACCCGGGACAGGGATATATAGCAATCAGCCCCAGCATTTT
CSAQPGTGIYSNQPQHF
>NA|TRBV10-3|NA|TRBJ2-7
TGTGCCATCAGTGCCAGCAGTGCCCCCTACGAGCAGTACTTC
CAISASSAPYEQYF
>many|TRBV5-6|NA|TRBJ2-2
TGTGCCAGCAGTTGGGGGAGGGAGCTGTTTTTT
CASSWGRELFF
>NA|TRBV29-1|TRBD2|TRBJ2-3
TGCAGCGTCCTGTTGACTAGCGGGAGTGGGCCAGATACGCAGTATTTC
CSVLLTSGSGPDTQYF
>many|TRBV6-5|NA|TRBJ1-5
TGTGCCAGCAGTTACTCGAAGACGAATCAGCCCCAGCATTTT
CASSYSKTNQPQHF
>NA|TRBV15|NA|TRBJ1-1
TGTGCCACCAGCAGTGAAGCGCTTCGACCACCTGAAGCTTTCTTT
CATSSEALRPPEAFF
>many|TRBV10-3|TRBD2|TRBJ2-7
TGTGCCATCAGCGCCAGAACTAGCGGGGGAGGCGAGCAGTACTTC
CAISARTSGGGEQYF
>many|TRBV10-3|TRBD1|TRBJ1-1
TGTGCCATCATGGGGACAGAAATGAACACTGAAGCTTTCTTT
CAIMGTEMNTEAFF
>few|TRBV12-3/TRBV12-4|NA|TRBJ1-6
TGTGCCAGCAGAGTGTACGGGGGTTCACCCCTCCACTTT
CASRVYGGSPLHF
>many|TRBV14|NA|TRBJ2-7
TGTGCCAGCAGCCATTCTCCGGGACTCGACTCCTACGAGCAGTACTTC
CASSHSPGLDSYEQYF
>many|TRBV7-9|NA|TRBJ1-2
TGTGCCAGCAGCCCGAGGGGTACGGGCGACTATGGCTACACCTTC
CASSPRGTGDYGYTF
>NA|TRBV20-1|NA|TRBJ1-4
TGCAGTGCTAGAGTTCCCGGTCCGGAAAAACTGTTTTTT
CSARVPGPEKLFF
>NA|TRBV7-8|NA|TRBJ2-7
TGTGCCAGCAGCCCACCCGGACCCAGACAGGCCTACGAGCAGTACTTC
CASSPPGPRQAYEQYF
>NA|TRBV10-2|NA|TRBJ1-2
TGTGCCAGCAGTCCCAGCGGGAATCAAGGTTATGGCTACACCTTC
CASSPSGNQGYGYTF
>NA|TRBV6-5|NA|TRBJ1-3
TGTGCCAGCAGTTACCGCCAGGGTGACTCTGGAAACACCATATATTTT
CASSYRQGDSGNTIYF
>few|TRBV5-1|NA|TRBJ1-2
TGCGCCAGCAGCCAAGCCTCCAGACCTGTCTATGGCTACACCTTC
CASSQASRPVYGYTF
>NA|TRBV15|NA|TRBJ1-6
TGTGCCACCAGCAGAGAAAGTAACAATTTCTCCTATAATTCACCCCTCCACTTT
CATSRESNNFSYNSPLHF
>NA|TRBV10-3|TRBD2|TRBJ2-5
TGTGCCATCAGTGAGTCGGGAGGAATGGCGGGAGCAGAGACCCAGTACTTC
CAISESGGMAGAETQYF
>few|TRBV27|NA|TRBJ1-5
TGTGCCAGCAGCCTCGACAGGTTTGATCAGCCCCAGCATTTT
CASSLDRFDQPQHF
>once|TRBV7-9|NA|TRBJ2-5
TGTGCCAGCAGCTTAGTCTGGACAGCAGAGACCCAGTACTTC
CASSLVWTAETQYF
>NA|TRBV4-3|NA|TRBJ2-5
TGCGCCAGCAGCCAAGATGCCGGGCTAGGAGAGACCCAGTACTTC
CASSQDAGLGETQYF
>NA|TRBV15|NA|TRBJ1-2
TGTGCCACCAGCAGGGGGGGGACCCAAACTTATGGCTACACCTTC
CATSRGGTQTYGYTF
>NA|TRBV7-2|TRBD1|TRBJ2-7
TGTGCCAGCAGCTTAAAGGGAGACAGGGTGGAGGAGCAGTACTTC
CASSLKGDRVEEQYF
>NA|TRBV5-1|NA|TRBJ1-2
TGCGCCAGCAGCTTGCTGGGCGGGGCAGAAGACTATGGCTACACCTTC
CASSLLGGAEDYGYTF